The TCR beta chain described here comes from a study of OX40 agonist ivuxolimab in advanced cancers. Some clones are missing from TCRdb's copy, which holds only in-frame ones; the method was immunoSEQ multiplex PCR. Counted here are 15,000 to 25,000 clones, approximately 91% occurring once; the ten biggest clones make up approximately 50%. There are 12 residues in the CDR3. V was cut by 9 bases and J by 5 bases, with 10 bases left in between. Germline V lookup: CDR1 LNHDA, CDR2 SQIVND (reference sequence). The sequencing used CD4+ or CD8+ T cells sorted from blood, collected in a trial of the OX40 agonist ivuxolimab. This clonotype was sampled from an adult with an advanced solid tumor such as melanoma, head and neck, liver or kidney cancer. The chain uses TRBV19 and TRBJ2-2; D remains ambiguous. CDR3 nucleotides: TGTGCCAGCTCCCTGAGGACCGGGGAGCTGTTTTTT. Its protein is CASSLRTGELFF.